The present entry profiles one T cell receptor (beta chain) with its context. The target antigen is unknown. Method: immunoSEQ multiplex PCR; TCRdb's copy keeps in-frame clones and lacks some. The profile shows around 54,000 clones, less than 90% of them singletons. Trimming at V came to 0 bases and at J to 7 bases, leaving 9 bases not matched to a gene. Germline CDR1 and CDR2: MGHRA and YSYEKL. This CDR3 contains 17 residues. Documented time point: week 35, safety follow-up. In every dose of vaccine, 300 ug of mutant IDH1 20-mer peptide was given alongside topical imiquimod. At weeks 1, 3, 5, 7, 11, 15, 19 and 23, patients received a vaccination, eight in all. New astrocytomas of WHO grade 3 or 4 that were IDH1-mutant and ATRX-lost were found in the donors. The data belong to a study of a mutant IDH1 vaccine in newly diagnosed glioma. Study details: Vaccination followed radiotherapy alone by 4-6 weeks, or accompanied temozolomide cycles. General study points: 85% to 95% of patients showed vaccine-induced immune responses across multiple MHC alleles.

The gene calls are TRBV4-1 and TRBJ2-1, with 10 bases matching TRBD2. The specimen was PBMCs, collected from a glioma patient whose treatment included an IDH1 peptide vaccine. The clonotype originates from a man aged 40-55 years with glioma. CDR3 nucleotides: TGCGCCAGCAGCCAAGATCTTCTGAGCGGGAGGGGAAATGAGCAGTTCTTC. It specifies CASSQDLLSGRGNEQFF.